This entry features one T cell receptor (beta chain) sequence. Antigen: not known. The sample originates from a study of beta chain features in type 1 diabetes. The V and J ends lost 3 bases and 1 base respectively, with 9 bases between them. The germline V gene encodes CDR1 SNHLY and CDR2 FYNNEI. CDR3 length: 14 residues. Reverse transcription of all isolated RNA meant that expressed TCRB transcripts were sequenced. Generated by immunoSEQ multiplex PCR, the TCRdb table keeps only in-frame clones and is missing some. The data hold about half a million clones, with about 32% observed a single time. Donors underwent one heparinised blood draw, around 120 mL on average. CD4+ naive, central memory, regulatory and stem cell-like memory subsets were isolated by sorting on CD45RO/CCR7/CD25/CD127/CD95/CD27. Study-wide results and caveats: An over-representation of cells with high TCR expression could result from cDNA sequencing. Patients with type 1 diabetes showed fewer VDJ junction insertions and more deletions.

The sequence was obtained from a young man in good health. V and J are TRBV2 and TRBJ1-1; D is ambiguous. Sequencing was performed on naive CD4+ T cells from blood. The CDR3 loop reads CASSDSLPNTEAFF. The CDR3 coding sequence is TGTGCCAGCAGTGACTCACTCCCGAACACTGAAGCTTTCTTT.